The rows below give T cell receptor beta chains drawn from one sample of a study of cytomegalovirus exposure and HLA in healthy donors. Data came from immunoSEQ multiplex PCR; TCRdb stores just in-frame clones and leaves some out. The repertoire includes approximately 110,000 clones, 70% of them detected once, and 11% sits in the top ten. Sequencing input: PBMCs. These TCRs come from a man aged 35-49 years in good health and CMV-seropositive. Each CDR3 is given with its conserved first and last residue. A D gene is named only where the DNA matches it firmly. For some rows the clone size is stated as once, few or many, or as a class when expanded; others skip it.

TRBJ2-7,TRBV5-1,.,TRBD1,TGCGCCAGCAGCCCGGACAGGGGGTCGTACGAGCAGTACTTC,CASSPDRGSYEQYF
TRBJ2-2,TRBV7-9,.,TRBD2,TGTGCCAGCAGCTTACAAGCGGGAGTAAGCGGGGAGCTGTTTTTT,CASSLQAGVSGELFF
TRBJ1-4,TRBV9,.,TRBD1,TGTGCCAGCAGCCCAGGACCCAGGGGGGAAAAACTGTTTTTT,CASSPGPRGEKLFF
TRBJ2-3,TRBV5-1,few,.,TGCGCCAGCAGCATACAGGGTTTTTGGGCGGATACGCAGTATTTT,CASSIQGFWADTQYF
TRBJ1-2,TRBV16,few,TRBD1,TGTGCCAGCAGCCCGACGGACAGGGGGCTCGGCTACACCTTC,CASSPTDRGLGYTF
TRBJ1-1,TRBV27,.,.,TGTGCCAGCAGTTCTCCCCTGACACCGAACACTGAAGCTTTCTTT,CASSSPLTPNTEAFF
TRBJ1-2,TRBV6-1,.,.,TGTGCCAGCGTTGGCGGTTGGGCCTTC,CASVGGWAF
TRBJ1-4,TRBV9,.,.,TGTGCCAGCAGCGTAGACAGTCTTACGGCTAATGAAAAACTGTTTTTT,CASSVDSLTANEKLFF
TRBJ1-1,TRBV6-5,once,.,TGTGCCAGCAGTTACGGCGGGTGGACTGAAGCTTTCTTT,CASSYGGWTEAFF
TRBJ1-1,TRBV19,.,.,TGTGCCAGTAGTATGGGGCAGGGGTCCACTGAAGCTTTCTTT,CASSMGQGSTEAFF
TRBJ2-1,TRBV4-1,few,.,TGCGCCAGCAGCCAAGAACACCCAAGCTCCTACAATGAGCAGTTCTTC,CASSQEHPSSYNEQFF
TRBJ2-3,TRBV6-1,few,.,TGTGCCAGCAGTGTTCAACAGTATTTT,CASSVQQYF
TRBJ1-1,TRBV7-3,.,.,TGTGCCAGCAGCTTAACGGAGGGAACTGAAGCTTTCTTT,CASSLTEGTEAFF
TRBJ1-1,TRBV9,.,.,TGTGCCAGCAGCACACAGAACACTGAAGCTTTCTTT,CASSTQNTEAFF
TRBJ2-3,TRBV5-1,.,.,TGCGCCAGCAGCCACCCAGGGTCAGATACGCAGTATTTT,CASSHPGSDTQYF
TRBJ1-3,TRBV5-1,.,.,TGCGCCAGCAGAGGAGGTATGAACACCATATATTTT,CASRGGMNTIYF
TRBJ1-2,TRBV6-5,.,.,TGTGCCAGCAGTTCCCTTTGGGCCAGAAGTTCCTATGGCTACACCTTC,CASSSLWARSSYGYTF
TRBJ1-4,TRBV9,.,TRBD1,TGTGCCAGCAGCGTCGGGACAGGAGGGACTAATGAAAAACTGTTTTTT,CASSVGTGGTNEKLFF
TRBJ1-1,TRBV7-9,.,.,TGTGCCAGCAGCCCCCCGGACAGTATGAACACTGAAGCTTTCTTT,CASSPPDSMNTEAFF
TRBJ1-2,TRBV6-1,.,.,TGTGCCAGCAGTGACAGGAATAACTATGGCTACACCTTC,CASSDRNNYGYTF
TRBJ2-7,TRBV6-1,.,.,TGTGCCAGCGGAGTCTACGAGCAGTACTTC,CASGVYEQYF
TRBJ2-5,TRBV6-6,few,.,TGTGCCAGCAGTCGGGACTTCCAAGAGACCCAGTACTTC,CASSRDFQETQYF
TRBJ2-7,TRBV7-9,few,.,TGTGCCAGCAGCTCGCAGAGGTCCTACGAGCAGTACTTC,CASSSQRSYEQYF